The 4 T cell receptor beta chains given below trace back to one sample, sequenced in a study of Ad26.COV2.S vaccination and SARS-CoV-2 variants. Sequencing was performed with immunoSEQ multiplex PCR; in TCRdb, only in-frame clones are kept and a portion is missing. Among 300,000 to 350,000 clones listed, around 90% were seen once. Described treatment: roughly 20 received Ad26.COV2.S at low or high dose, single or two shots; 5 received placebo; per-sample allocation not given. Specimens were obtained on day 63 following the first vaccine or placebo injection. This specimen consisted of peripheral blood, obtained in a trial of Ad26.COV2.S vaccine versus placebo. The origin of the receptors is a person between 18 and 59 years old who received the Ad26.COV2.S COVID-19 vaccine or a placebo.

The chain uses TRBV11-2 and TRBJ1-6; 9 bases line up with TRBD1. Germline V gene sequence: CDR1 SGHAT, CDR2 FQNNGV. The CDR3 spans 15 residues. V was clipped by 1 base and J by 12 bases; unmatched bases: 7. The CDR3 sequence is CASSLVHRGPVPLHF. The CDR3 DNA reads TGTGCCAGCAGCTTAGTTCACAGGGGGCCCGTACCCCTCCACTTT.

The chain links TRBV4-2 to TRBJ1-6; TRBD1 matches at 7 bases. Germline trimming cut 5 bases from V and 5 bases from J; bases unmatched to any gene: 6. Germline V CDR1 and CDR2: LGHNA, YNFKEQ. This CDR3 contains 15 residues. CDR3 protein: CASSTRTGNNSPLHF. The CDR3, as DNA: TGTGCCAGCAGCACCCGGACAGGCAATAATTCACCCCTCCACTTT.

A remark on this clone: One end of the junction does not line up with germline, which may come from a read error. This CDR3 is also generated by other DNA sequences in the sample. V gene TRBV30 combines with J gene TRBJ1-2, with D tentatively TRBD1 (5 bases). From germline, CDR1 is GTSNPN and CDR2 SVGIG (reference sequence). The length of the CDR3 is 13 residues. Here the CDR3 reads CAWSVGALWGYTF. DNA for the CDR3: TGTGCCTGGAGTGTAGGGGCGCTCTGGGGCTACACCTTT.

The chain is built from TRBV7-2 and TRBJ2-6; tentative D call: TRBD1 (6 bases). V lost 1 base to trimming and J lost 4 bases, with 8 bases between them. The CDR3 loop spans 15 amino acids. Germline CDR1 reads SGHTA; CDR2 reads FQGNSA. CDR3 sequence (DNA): TGTGCCAGCAGCTTAGGGGGGACAGGGGCCAACGTCCTGACTTTC. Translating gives CASSLGGTGANVLTF.